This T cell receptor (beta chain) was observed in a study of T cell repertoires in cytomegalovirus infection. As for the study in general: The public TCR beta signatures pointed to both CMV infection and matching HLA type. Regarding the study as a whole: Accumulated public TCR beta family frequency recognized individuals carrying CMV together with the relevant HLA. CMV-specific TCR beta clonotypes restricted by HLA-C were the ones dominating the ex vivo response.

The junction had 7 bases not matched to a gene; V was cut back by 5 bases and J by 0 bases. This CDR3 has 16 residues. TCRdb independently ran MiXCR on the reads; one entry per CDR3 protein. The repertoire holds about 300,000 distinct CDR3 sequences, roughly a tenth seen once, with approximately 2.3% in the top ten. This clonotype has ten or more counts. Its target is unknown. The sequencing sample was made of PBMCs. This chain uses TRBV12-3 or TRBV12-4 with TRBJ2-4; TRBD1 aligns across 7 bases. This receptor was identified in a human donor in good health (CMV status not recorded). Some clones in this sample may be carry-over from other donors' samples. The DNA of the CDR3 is TGTGCCAGCAGTCCCCGGACAGGCCTAGCCAAAAACATTCAGTACTTC. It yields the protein CASSPRTGLAKNIQYF.